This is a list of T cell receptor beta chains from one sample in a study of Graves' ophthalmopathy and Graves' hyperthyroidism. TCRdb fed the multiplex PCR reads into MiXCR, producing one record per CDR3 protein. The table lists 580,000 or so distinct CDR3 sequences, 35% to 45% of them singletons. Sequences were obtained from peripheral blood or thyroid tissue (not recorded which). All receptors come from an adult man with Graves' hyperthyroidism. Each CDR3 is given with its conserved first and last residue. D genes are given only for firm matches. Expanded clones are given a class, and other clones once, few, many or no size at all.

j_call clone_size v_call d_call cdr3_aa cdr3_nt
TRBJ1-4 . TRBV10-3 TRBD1 CAIRAGTDAEKLFF TGTGCCATCAGGGCCGGGACAGATGCTGAAAAACTGTTTTTT
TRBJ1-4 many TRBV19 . CTSSTDRSTNEKLFF TGTACCAGTAGTACGGACCGATCAACTAATGAAAAACTGTTTTTT
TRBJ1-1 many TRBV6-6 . CATGSFRIIEAFF TGTGCCACCGGTTCTTTCCGGATTATTGAAGCTTTCTTT
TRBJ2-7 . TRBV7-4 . CASKRSGTDNEQYF TGTGCCAGCAAACGGAGCGGGACAGACAATGAGCAGTACTTC
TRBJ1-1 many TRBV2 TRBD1 CASSEYRGSSEAFF TGTGCCAGCAGTGAATACAGGGGGTCCTCCGAAGCTTTCTTT
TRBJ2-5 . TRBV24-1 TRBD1 CATSDVGQRKETQYF TGTGCCACCAGTGATGTGGGACAGAGAAAAGAGACCCAGTACTTC
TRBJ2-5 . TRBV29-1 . CSGEPQGETQYF TGCAGCGGGGAACCCCAGGGGGAGACCCAGTACTTC
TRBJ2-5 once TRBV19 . CASSILVAELGTQYF TGTGCCAGTAGTATACTGGTAGCGGAGTTGGGGACCCAGTACTTC
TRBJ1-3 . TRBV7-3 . CASSPWGEETIYF TGTGCCAGCAGCCCCTGGGGGGAAGAGACCATATATTTT
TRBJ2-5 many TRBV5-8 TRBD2 CASSLVAGRQETQYF TGTGCCAGCAGCTTGGTAGCGGGTCGCCAAGAGACCCAGTACTTC
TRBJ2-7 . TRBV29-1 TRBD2 CSVGASGDEQYF TGCAGCGTTGGGGCTAGCGGGGACGAGCAGTACTTC
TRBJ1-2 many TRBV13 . CASSTQTNVNYGYTF TGTGCCAGCAGCACCCAAACGAATGTTAACTATGGCTACACCTTC
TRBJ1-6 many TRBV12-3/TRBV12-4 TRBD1 CASSFRRQGGNSPLHF TGTGCCAGCAGTTTTAGGCGGCAGGGGGGGAACTCACCCCTCCACTTT